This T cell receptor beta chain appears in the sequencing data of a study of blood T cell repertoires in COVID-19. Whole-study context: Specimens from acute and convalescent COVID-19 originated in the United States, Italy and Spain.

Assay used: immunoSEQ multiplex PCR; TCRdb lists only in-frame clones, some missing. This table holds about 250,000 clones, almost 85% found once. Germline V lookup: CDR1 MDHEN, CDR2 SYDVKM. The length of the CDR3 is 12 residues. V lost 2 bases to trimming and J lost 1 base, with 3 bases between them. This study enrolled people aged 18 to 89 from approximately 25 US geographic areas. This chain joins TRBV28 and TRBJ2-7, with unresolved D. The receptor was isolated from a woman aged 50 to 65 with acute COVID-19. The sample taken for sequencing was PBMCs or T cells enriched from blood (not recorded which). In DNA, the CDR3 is TGTGCCAGCAGTTTACAATCCTACGAGCAGTACTTC. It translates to CASSLQSYEQYF.